One and the same sample provided the 20 T cell receptor beta chains below, sequenced in a study of blood T cell repertoires in COVID-19 (dated by TCRdb to between 2020 and 2021). Library preparation used the immunoSEQ multiplex PCR assay. This immuneACCESS table, as held by TCRdb, lists in-frame sequences with V and J called but not all clones. Of the missing ones, under half trace to an unresolved V gene in checked studies; the others have no known cause. This sample holds about 250,000 clones; roughly 82% were observed only once. More than 4.5% of the sample belongs to the ten largest clones. Sequencing was carried out using peripheral blood. The receptors here all came from a woman aged 80 or older with active or convalescent COVID-19.

This rearrangement joins TRBV11-3 to TRBJ2-7; TRBD1 might be the D (6 bases). The V gene lost 6 bases and the J gene lost 9 bases, with 18 bases spanning the gap. CDR1 and CDR2 from the germline V gene are SGHNT and YENEEA. The CDR3 contains 13 residues. The CDR3 DNA reads as TGTGCCAGCAGTCCGGGACATAAGGCGGGGCAGTACTTC. Its translation is CASSPGHKAGQYF.

The chain couples TRBV2 to TRBJ2-3, with 11 bases fitting TRBD2. Germline trimming cut 6 bases from V and 0 bases from J; bases unmatched to any gene: 5. The CDR3 has 16 amino acids. Germline V lookup: CDR1 SNHLY, CDR2 FYNNEI. The chain's CDR3 is CASRKLAGASTDTQYF. The CDR3 bases are TGTGCCAGCAGGAAACTAGCGGGGGCGAGCACAGATACGCAGTATTTT.

This sequence joins TRBV5-4 and TRBJ1-2; 7 positions match TRBD1. Germline V CDR1 and CDR2: SGHNT, YYREEE (reference sequence). The CDR3 totals 14 residues. With 0 bases clipped from V and 3 bases from J, the junction kept 2 bases outside the gene matches. The CDR3, as DNA: TGTGCCAGCAGCTTGGCAGGGGGGTACTATGGCTACACCTTC. Its translation is CASSLAGGYYGYTF. The whole variable domain, filled in from reference TRBV5-4 and TRBJ1-2, reads ETGVTQSPTHLIKTRGQQVTLRCSSQSGHNTVSWYQQALGQGPQFIFQYYREEENGRGNFPPRFSGLQFPNYSSELNVNALELDDSALYLCASSLAGGYYGYTFGSGTRLTVV.

The V gene is TRBV24-1, the J gene TRBJ2-1; 7 bases map to TRBD1. Germline lookup yields CDR1 KGHDR and CDR2 SFDVKD. This CDR3 spans 14 amino acids. V shed 7 bases, J shed 5 bases, and the junction held 7 bases outside the gene matches. CDR3: CATSRDSAHNEQFF. Here the CDR3 DNA reads TGTGCCACCAGCCGGGACAGCGCACACAATGAGCAGTTCTTC.

This clone showed up many times. V usage is TRBV3-1 (or the pseudogene TRBV3-2) and J usage is TRBJ1-6; 7 bases are a match to TRBD1. The CDR3 totals 14 residues. Germline values: CDR1 LGHDT, CDR2 YNNKEL (reference sequence). The trim removed 0 bases at V and 11 bases at J, leaving 4 bases unmatched. CDR3 sequence: CASSQDHRGPPLHF. CDR3 bases: TGTGCCAGCAGCCAAGACCACAGGGGACCACCCCTCCACTTT.

The count of this clone is one. This chain uses TRBV6-5 with TRBJ1-6; 11 bases are a match to TRBD1. Germline lookup yields CDR1 MNHEY and CDR2 SVGAGI. The CDR3 extends over 15 amino acids. V shed 6 bases and J 8 bases; nucleotides not matched to a gene: 6. The CDR3 sequence: CASRTGTGGYSPLHF. DNA for the CDR3: TGTGCCAGCAGGACCGGGACAGGGGGATATTCACCCCTCCACTTT.

The chain carries TRBV7-8 and TRBJ1-3, with 7 bases lining up with TRBD1. Germline V gene lookup returns CDR1 SGHVS and CDR2 FQNEAQ. There are 13 residues in the CDR3. Unmatched junction bases numbered 3, after V lost 2 bases and J lost 8 bases. The CDR3 protein is CASSLNRGDTIYF. DNA for the CDR3: TGTGCCAGCAGCTTAAACAGGGGAGACACCATATATTTT.

This clone has only a few counts. The J gene is TRBJ1-5, the V gene TRBV6-1; possible D gene TRBD1, 5 bases. Looked up from germline, CDR1 is MNHNS and CDR2 is SASEGT. This CDR3 has 14 amino acids. The germline V and J ends were trimmed by 6 bases and 5 bases, with 14 bases remaining between them. CDR3 protein: CASRYKGRDQPQHF. The CDR3 nucleotides are TGTGCCAGCAGATACAAGGGGAGGGATCAGCCCCAGCATTTT.

The chain joins TRBV27 to TRBJ1-1; D uncertain. CDR1 is MNHEY, CDR2 SMNVEV, per germline (reference sequence). V lost 1 base and J lost 4, with 10 bases in between. The CDR3 has 14 amino acids. The CDR3 region is CASSLYRGITEAFF. DNA for the CDR3: TGTGCCAGCAGTTTATATCGGGGAATCACTGAAGCTTTCTTT.

This clone was observed once. The V and J genes are TRBV28 and TRBJ2-7; 7 bases align to TRBD1. The V and J ends lost 4 bases and 6 bases, in that order; junction bases with no gene match: 12. This CDR3 has 15 amino acids. From germline, CDR1 is MDHEN and CDR2 SYDVKM. In DNA, the CDR3 is TGTGCCAGCAGTTCCCAACCCAGCCGGACAGGCGAGCAGTACTTC. It is translated as CASSSQPSRTGEQYF.

The V and J genes are TRBV21-1 and TRBJ1-6; whether TRBD1, the table's D call, matches the DNA was not checked. TRBV21-1 is flagged as a pseudogene. The CDR3 extends over 17 amino acids. CDR3 coding DNA: TGTGCCAGCAGCAAAGTCGACAGGACAATGGATAATTCACCCCTCCACTTT. This codes for CASSKVDRTMDNSPLHF.

To note about this clone: Compared with germline, one end of the junction differs, possibly owing to a read error. The V call is TRBV5-1, the J call TRBJ2-5, with 7 bases fitting TRBD1. From germline, CDR1 is SGHRS and CDR2 YFSETQ. The CDR3 consists of 12 residues. CDR3 sequence: CASSLDRQGTDF. In nucleotides, the CDR3 is TGCGCCAGCAGCTTGGATCGACAGGGAACGGACTTC.

This chain joins TRBV2 and TRBJ2-3; possible D gene TRBD2, 5 bases. Germline CDR1 and CDR2: SNHLY and FYNNEI. The CDR3 covers 14 residues. Trimming pared 6 bases from V and 4 bases from J, leaving 14 bases between. Here the CDR3 reads CASRTDSVADTQYF. CDR3 coding DNA: TGTGCCAGCAGAACGGACTCGGTCGCAGATACGCAGTATTTT.

This rearrangement joins TRBV28 to TRBJ2-3; D perhaps matches TRBD2 (7 bases). Germline CDR1 reads MDHEN; CDR2 reads SYDVKM. Trimming shortened V by 6 bases and J by 6 bases, and 16 bases separated the two germline ends. The CDR3 totals 14 residues. DNA for the CDR3: TGTGCCAGCAGGTCGAGGGGGGGAGGGGATACGCAGTATTTT. The encoded protein is CASRSRGGGDTQYF.

The chain combines TRBV3-1 (or the pseudogene TRBV3-2) with TRBJ1-3, with D unresolved. Germline lookup yields CDR1 LGHDT and CDR2 YNNKEL (reference sequence). There are 15 residues in the CDR3. V lost 1 base to trimming and J lost 0 bases, with 7 bases between them. CDR3 nucleotides: TGTGCCAGCAGCCAAGTGCGGAACTCTGGAAACACCATATATTTT. Residues: CASSQVRNSGNTIYF.

V is TRBV5-1 and J is TRBJ1-3; maybe TRBD1 (5 bases). This CDR3 comprises 13 residues. Trimming left V 4 bases short and J 4 bases short, with 9 bases between. The V gene's germline CDR1 is SGHRS and CDR2 YFSETQ. As DNA, the CDR3 is TGCGCCAGCAGCACCGCAGGGGGAAACACCATATATTTT. Amino acids: CASSTAGGNTIYF.

J is TRBJ1-5 and V is TRBV20-1; no definite D call. This CDR3 spans 11 amino acids. Germline V CDR1 and CDR2: DFQATT, SNEGSKA (reference sequence). Deletions cut 0 bases from V and 7 bases from J, with 4 bases between. The CDR3 region is CSARDLQPQHF. CDR3 coding DNA: TGCAGTGCTAGAGATCTGCAGCCCCAGCATTTT.

This chain connects TRBV5-1 to TRBJ2-5; TRBD1 matches at 7 bases. The V segment lost 5 bases and the J segment 5 bases; nucleotides outside the gene matches: 12. Germline values: CDR1 SGHRS, CDR2 YFSETQ. The CDR3 spans 15 residues. The CDR3: CASRERDRGWETQYF. For the CDR3, the DNA is TGCGCCAGCAGGGAACGGGACAGAGGATGGGAGACCCAGTACTTC.

This clone has more than one count but fewer than ten. The chain carries TRBV5-1 and TRBJ2-3; unclear D gene. Germline V gene data show CDR1 as SGHRS and CDR2 as YFSETQ. The V and J ends lost 4 bases and 1 base respectively, with 16 bases between them. The CDR3 is made up of 16 amino acids. In DNA, the CDR3 is TGCGCCAGCAGCGTATTCATGAGCGTTGGCACAGATACGCAGTATTTT. It is translated as CASSVFMSVGTDTQYF.

This clone was counted a single time. This chain links TRBV9 with TRBJ1-4; TRBD1 matches at 7 bases. The germline V gene encodes CDR1 SGDLS and CDR2 YYNGEE. V gave up 3 bases and J gave up 3 bases; unmatched junction bases: 5. This CDR3 spans 15 amino acids. CDR3 sequence reads: CASSAQGGPNEKLFF. DNA for the CDR3: TGTGCCAGCAGCGCCCAGGGGGGTCCTAATGAAAAACTGTTTTTT.